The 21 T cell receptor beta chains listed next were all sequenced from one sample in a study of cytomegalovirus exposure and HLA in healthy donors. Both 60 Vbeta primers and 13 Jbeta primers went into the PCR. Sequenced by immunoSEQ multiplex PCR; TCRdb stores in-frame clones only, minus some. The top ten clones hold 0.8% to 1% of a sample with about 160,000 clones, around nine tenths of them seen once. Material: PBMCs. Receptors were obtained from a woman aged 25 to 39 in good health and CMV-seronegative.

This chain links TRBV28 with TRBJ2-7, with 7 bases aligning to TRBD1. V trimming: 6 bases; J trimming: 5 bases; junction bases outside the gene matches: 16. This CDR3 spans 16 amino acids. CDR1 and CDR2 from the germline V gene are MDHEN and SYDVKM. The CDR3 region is CASSYLLVTGSHEQYF. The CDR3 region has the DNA TGTGCCAGCAGCTATCTGCTAGTGACAGGGAGCCACGAGCAGTACTTC.

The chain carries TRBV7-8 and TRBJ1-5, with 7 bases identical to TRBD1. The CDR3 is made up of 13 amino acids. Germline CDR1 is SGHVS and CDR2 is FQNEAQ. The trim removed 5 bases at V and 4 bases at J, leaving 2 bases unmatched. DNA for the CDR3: TGTGCCAGCAGCCAGGACAGGAATCAGCCCCAGCATTTT. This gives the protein CASSQDRNQPQHF.

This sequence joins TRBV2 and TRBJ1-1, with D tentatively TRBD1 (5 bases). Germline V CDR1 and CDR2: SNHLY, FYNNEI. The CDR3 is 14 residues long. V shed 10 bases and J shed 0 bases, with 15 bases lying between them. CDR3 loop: CATTGQWMNTEAFF. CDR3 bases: TGTGCCACCACAGGTCAATGGATGAACACTGAAGCTTTCTTT.

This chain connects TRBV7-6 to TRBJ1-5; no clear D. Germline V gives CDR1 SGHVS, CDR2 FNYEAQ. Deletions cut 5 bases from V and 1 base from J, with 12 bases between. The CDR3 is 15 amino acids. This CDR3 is CASSAGLGSNQPQHF. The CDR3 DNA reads TGTGCCAGCAGCGCTGGTTTGGGCAGCAATCAGCCCCAGCATTTT.

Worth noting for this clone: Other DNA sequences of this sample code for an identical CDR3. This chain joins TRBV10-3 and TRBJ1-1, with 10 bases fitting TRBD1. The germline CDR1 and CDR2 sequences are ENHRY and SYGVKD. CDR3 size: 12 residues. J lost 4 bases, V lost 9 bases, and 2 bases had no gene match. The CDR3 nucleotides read TGTGCCATTGGACAGGGGGGCACTGAAGCTTTCTTT. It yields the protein CAIGQGGTEAFF.

Here the CDR3 DNA reads TGTGCCTCCCTCCCCCAGCGGGGAGGGGCAGAGCAGTTCTTC. Translating gives CASLPQRGGAEQFF. This rearrangement joins TRBV2 to TRBJ2-1; 7 bases map to TRBD2. Germline loops: CDR1 SNHLY, CDR2 FYNNEI. The CDR3 is made up of 14 amino acids. V was pared by 11 bases and J by 10 bases, with 17 bases of the junction left unmatched.

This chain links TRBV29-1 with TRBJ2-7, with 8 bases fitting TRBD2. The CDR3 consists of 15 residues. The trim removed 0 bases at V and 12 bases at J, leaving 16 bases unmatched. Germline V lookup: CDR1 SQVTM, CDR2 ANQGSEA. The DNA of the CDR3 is TGCAGCGTTGAAGATGCCTTTAGCGGGACGTTAAGTCTGTACTTC. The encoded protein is CSVEDAFSGTLSLYF.

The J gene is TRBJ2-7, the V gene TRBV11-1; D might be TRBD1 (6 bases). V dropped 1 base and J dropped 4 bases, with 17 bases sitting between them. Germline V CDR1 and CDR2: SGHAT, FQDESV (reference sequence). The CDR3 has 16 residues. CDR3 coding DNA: TGTGCCAGCAGCTTAGGCGGTGGGACACACGATTACGAGCAGTACTTC. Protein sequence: CASSLGGGTHDYEQYF.

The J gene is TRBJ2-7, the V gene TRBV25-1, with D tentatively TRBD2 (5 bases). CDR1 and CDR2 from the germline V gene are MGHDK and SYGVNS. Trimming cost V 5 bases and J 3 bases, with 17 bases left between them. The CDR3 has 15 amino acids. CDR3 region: CASSSIEGVGYEQYF. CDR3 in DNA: TGTGCCAGCAGTTCCATAGAGGGTGTCGGCTACGAGCAGTACTTC.

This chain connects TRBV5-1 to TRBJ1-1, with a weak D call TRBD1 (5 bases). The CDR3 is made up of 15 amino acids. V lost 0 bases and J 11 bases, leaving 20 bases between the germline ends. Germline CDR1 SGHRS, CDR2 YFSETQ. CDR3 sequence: CASSLAGGTSLGAFF. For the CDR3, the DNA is TGCGCCAGCAGCTTGGCTGGCGGGACGTCGTTAGGGGCTTTCTTT.

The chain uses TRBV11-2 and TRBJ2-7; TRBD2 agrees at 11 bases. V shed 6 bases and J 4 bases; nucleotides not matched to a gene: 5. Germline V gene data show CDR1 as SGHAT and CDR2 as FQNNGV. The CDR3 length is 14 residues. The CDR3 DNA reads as TGTGCCAGCAGATTGACTAGCGGGGCATACGAGCAGTACTTC. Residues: CASRLTSGAYEQYF.

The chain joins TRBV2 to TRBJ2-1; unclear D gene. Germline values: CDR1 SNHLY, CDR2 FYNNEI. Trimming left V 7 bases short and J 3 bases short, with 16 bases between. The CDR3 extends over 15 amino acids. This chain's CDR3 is CASTGRGGGYNEQFF. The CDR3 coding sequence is TGTGCCAGCACGGGTCGCGGCGGCGGCTACAATGAGCAGTTCTTC.

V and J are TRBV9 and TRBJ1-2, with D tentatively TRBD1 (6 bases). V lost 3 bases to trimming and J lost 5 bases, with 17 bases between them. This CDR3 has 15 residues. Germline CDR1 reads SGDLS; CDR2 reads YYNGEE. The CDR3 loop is CASSDQAGVGYGYTF. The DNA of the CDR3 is TGTGCCAGCAGCGACCAAGCAGGGGTCGGGTATGGCTACACCTTC.

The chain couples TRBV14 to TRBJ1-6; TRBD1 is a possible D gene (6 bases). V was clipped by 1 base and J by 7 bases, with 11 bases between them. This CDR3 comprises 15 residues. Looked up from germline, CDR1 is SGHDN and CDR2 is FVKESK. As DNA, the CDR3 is TGTGCCAGCAGCCAAGCTGGGGGCATCAATTCACCCCTCCACTTT. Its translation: CASSQAGGINSPLHF.

The CDR3 here is CASSLREDRPNYGYTF. The CDR3 DNA is TGTGCCAGCAGCCTAAGGGAAGACAGACCTAACTATGGCTACACCTTC. This chain uses TRBV7-9 with TRBJ1-2, with D perhaps matching TRBD1 (5 bases). This CDR3 comprises 16 residues. The V end lost 5 bases, the J end lost 0 bases, and 16 bases lay between the germline ends. Germline V lookup: CDR1 SEHNR, CDR2 FQNEAQ (reference sequence).

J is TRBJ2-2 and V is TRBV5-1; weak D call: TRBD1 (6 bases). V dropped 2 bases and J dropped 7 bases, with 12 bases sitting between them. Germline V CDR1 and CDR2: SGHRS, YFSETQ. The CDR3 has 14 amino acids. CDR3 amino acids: CASSLNRAGGELFF. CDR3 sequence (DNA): TGCGCCAGCAGCTTAAACAGGGCTGGCGGGGAGCTGTTTTTT.

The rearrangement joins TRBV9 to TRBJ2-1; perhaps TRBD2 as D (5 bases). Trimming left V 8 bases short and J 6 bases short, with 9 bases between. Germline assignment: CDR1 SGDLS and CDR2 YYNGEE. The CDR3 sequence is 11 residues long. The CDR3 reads CASTRGNEQFF. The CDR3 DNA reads TGTGCCAGTACTCGGGGCAATGAGCAGTTCTTC.

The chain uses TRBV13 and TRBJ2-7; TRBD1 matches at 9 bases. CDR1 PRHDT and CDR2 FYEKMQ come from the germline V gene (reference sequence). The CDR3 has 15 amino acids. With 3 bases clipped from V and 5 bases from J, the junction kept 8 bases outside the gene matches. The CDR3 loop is CASSFPGQGFHEQYF. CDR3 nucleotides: TGTGCCAGCAGCTTCCCGGGACAGGGTTTCCACGAGCAGTACTTC.

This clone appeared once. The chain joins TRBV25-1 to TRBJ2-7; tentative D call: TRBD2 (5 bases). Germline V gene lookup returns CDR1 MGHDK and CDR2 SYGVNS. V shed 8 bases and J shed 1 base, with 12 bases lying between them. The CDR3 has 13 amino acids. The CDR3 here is CASRTDISYEQYF. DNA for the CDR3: TGTGCCAGCCGGACTGACATTTCCTACGAGCAGTACTTC.

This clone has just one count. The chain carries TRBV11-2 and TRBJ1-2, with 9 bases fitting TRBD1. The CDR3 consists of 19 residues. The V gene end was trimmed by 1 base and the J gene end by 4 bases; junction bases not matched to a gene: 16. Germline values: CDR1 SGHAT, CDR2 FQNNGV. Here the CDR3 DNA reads TGTGCCAGCAGCTTAGGTACAGGGGGCAGCCTTACACTTATCTATGGCTACACCTTC. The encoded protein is CASSLGTGGSLTLIYGYTF.

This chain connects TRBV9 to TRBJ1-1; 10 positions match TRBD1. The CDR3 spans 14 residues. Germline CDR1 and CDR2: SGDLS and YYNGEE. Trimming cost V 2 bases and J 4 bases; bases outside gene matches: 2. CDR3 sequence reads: CASSVGQGSTEAFF. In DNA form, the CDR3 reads TGTGCCAGCAGCGTGGGACAGGGGAGCACTGAAGCTTTCTTT.